The 29 T cell receptor beta chains given below trace back to one sample, sequenced in a study of technical replicates of blood from a handful of donors. Clones were sequenced by immunoSEQ multiplex PCR, and TCRdb holds only the in-frame ones, with some missing. The repertoire holds 50,000 to 70,000 clones, with about 88% as singletons. The sample was PBMCs. The receptors originated from a human donor in good health. Some clones in this sample may be carry-over from other donors' samples.

This clone is a singleton in its sample. The chain has TRBV6-1 and TRBJ2-2, with a weak D call TRBD1 (6 bases). V dropped 2 bases and J dropped 3 bases, with 13 bases sitting between them. CDR3 length: 16 amino acids. The germline V gene encodes CDR1 MNHNS and CDR2 SASEGT. The CDR3 here is CASSERPGDHTGELFF. The CDR3 region has the DNA TGTGCCAGCAGTGAAAGGCCAGGGGACCACACCGGGGAGCTGTTTTTT.

The rearrangement links TRBV11-3 to TRBJ2-7; the D gene is possibly TRBD2 (5 bases). Trimming took off 1 base at V and 4 bases at J, with 11 bases between the two ends. This CDR3 has 14 residues. CDR1 SGHNT and CDR2 YENEEA come from the germline V gene. CDR3 protein: CASSLATRTYEQYF. For the CDR3, the DNA is TGTGCCAGCAGCTTAGCCACTAGAACTTACGAGCAGTACTTC.

The CDR3 DNA reads TGTGCCAGCAGCCAAGATGCGGGAGGACTAGCCAAAAACATTCAGTACTTC. This codes for CASSQDAGGLAKNIQYF. The genes are TRBV4-2 and TRBJ2-4; the match to TRBD2 covers 8 bases. With V trimmed by 0 bases and J by 0 bases, 4 bases remained unmatched. From germline, CDR1 is LGHNA and CDR2 YNFKEQ. The CDR3 consists of 17 residues.

The V gene is TRBV5-4, the J gene TRBJ1-6; tentative D call: TRBD1 (6 bases). Germline CDR1 and CDR2: SGHNT and YYREEE (reference sequence). The CDR3 is made up of 14 amino acids. Trimming took 2 bases from V and 10 from J, leaving 13 bases between them. The DNA for the CDR3 is TGTGCCAGCAGCTTTTTCCGGACAGACTCACCCCTCCACTTT. This encodes CASSFFRTDSPLHF. Full variable domain (remainder filled in from reference TRBV5-4 and TRBJ1-6): ETGVTQSPTHLIKTRGQQVTLRCSSQSGHNTVSWYQQALGQGPQFIFQYYREEENGRGNFPPRFSGLQFPNYSSELNVNALELDDSALYLCASSFFRTDSPLHFGNGTRLTVT.

V is TRBV7-3 and J is TRBJ2-6; D is perhaps TRBD2 (5 bases). V was pared by 4 bases and J by 1 base, with 11 bases between. In germline, CDR1 is SGHTA, CDR2 FQGTGA. This CDR3 has 16 residues. CDR3: CASSSLRGSGANVLTF. The DNA for the CDR3 is TGTGCCAGCAGCTCTCTCCGGGGATCTGGGGCCAACGTCCTGACTTTC. Based on the CDR3 plus reference TRBV7-3 and TRBJ2-6, the full variable domain is GAGVSQTPSNKVTEKGKYVELRCDPISGHTALYWYRQSLGQGPEFLIYFQGTGAADDSGLPNDRFFAVRPEGSVSTLKIQRTERGDSAVYLCASSSLRGSGANVLTFGAGSRLTVL.

The chain joins TRBV7-2 to TRBJ2-5, with D maybe TRBD2 (6 bases). The germline CDR1 and CDR2 sequences are SGHTA and FQGNSA. The V gene lost 10 bases and the J gene lost 1 base, with 13 bases spanning the gap. The CDR3 loop spans 13 amino acids. The DNA of the CDR3 is TGTGCCACGGCGGGCGGGGTCCAAGAGACCCAGTACTTC. It is translated as CATAGGVQETQYF.

This clone was seen only once. V usage is TRBV29-1 and J usage is TRBJ2-1; 10 bases fit TRBD1. This CDR3 contains 15 residues. Germline lookup yields CDR1 SQVTM and CDR2 ANQGSEA. V dropped 5 bases and J dropped 9; count of bases not matched to a gene: 13. CDR3 sequence: CSVTRDRGFGGEQFF. CDR3 bases: TGCAGCGTTACCAGGGACAGGGGATTTGGGGGTGAGCAGTTCTTC.

The V call is TRBV2, the J call TRBJ2-5; 10 bases are a match to TRBD1. Germline assignment: CDR1 SNHLY and CDR2 FYNNEI. The CDR3 is 14 amino acids. V shed 6 bases, J shed 7 bases, and the junction held 8 bases outside the gene matches. The DNA of the CDR3 is TGTGCCAGCAGAACCGGGACAGGGGTCGGGACCCAGTACTTC. Encoded protein: CASRTGTGVGTQYF. Based on the CDR3 plus reference TRBV2 and TRBJ2-5, the full variable domain is EPEVTQTPSHQVTQMGQEVILRCVPISNHLYFYWYRQILGQKVEFLVSFYNNEISEKSEIFDDQFSVERPDGSNFTLKIRSTKLEDSAMYFCASRTGTGVGTQYFGPGTRLLVL.

Written as DNA, the CDR3 is TGTGCCATCAGTTCTTCCCCCGATACGCAGTATTTT. Translating it yields CAISSSPDTQYF. The chain employs TRBV10-3 and TRBJ2-3; D unclear. CDR1 is ENHRY and CDR2 is SYGVKD in the germline V gene. This CDR3 has 12 amino acids. V lost 5 bases and J lost 6, with 9 bases in between.

The chain joins TRBV10-3 to TRBJ2-2, with 11 bases lining up with TRBD1. V trimming: 4 bases; J trimming: 6 bases; junction bases outside the gene matches: 7. Germline V gene data show CDR1 as ENHRY and CDR2 as SYGVKD. The CDR3 covers 16 residues. The CDR3 coding sequence is TGTGCCATCAGTGTGGGACAGGGGGGAAAGGCCGGGGAGCTGTTTTTT. Its translation is CAISVGQGGKAGELFF.

The J gene is TRBJ2-1, the V gene TRBV6-5, with TRBD1 identical over 8 bases. Germline CDR1 reads MNHEY; CDR2 reads SVGAGI. V dropped 2 bases and J dropped 6; count of bases not matched to a gene: 3. The length of the CDR3 is 14 residues. Written as DNA, the CDR3 is TGTGCCAGCAGTTACAGGCAGGGGGCCAATGAGCAGTTCTTC. Amino acid sequence: CASSYRQGANEQFF.

The gene calls are TRBV10-3 and TRBJ1-2; 7 bases line up with TRBD1. Germline V gives CDR1 ENHRY, CDR2 SYGVKD. The V segment lost 6 bases and the J segment 4 bases; nucleotides outside the gene matches: 5. This CDR3 comprises 13 residues. CDR3 DNA sequence: TGTGCCATCAGCTCAGGGGGATTCTATGGCTACACCTTC. This translates into CAISSGGFYGYTF.

The gene calls are TRBV7-3 and TRBJ2-3; D perhaps matches TRBD2 (6 bases). There are 16 residues in the CDR3. Germline assignment: CDR1 SGHTA and CDR2 FQGTGA. The ends were cut back, 1 base at V and 3 bases at J, with 14 bases in the middle. The CDR3 sequence: CASSLISGVGTDTQYF. The CDR3 coding sequence is TGTGCCAGCAGCTTAATTTCGGGGGTAGGGACAGATACGCAGTATTTT. Full variable domain (remainder filled in from reference TRBV7-3 and TRBJ2-3): GAGVSQTPSNKVTEKGKYVELRCDPISGHTALYWYRQSLGQGPEFLIYFQGTGAADDSGLPNDRFFAVRPEGSVSTLKIQRTERGDSAVYLCASSLISGVGTDTQYFGPGTRLTVL.

This clone was counted once. CDR3 DNA: TGTGCCACCAGCGGGCTCGGTTCTGGATACACCGGGGAGCTGTTTTTT. Protein product: CATSGLGSGYTGELFF. The J gene is TRBJ2-2, the V gene TRBV15, with D unresolved. CDR1 is LNHNV and CDR2 is YYDKDF in the germline V gene (reference sequence). The CDR3 has 16 amino acids. V was cut by 5 bases and J by 3 bases, with 16 bases left in between.

The chain links TRBV4-1 to TRBJ2-7; TRBD1 agrees at 12 bases. The V and J ends lost 6 bases and 4 bases, in that order; junction bases with no gene match: 7. This CDR3 comprises 15 residues. Germline lookup yields CDR1 MGHRA and CDR2 YSYEKL. The CDR3 DNA follows: TGCGCCAGCAGTCTTTGGGGACAGGGGGCGTACGAGCAGTACTTC. This encodes CASSLWGQGAYEQYF.

A few counts support this clone. V gene TRBV7-9 combines with J gene TRBJ2-2; D might be TRBD2 (6 bases). Germline lookup yields CDR1 SEHNR and CDR2 FQNEAQ (reference sequence). V was pared by 5 bases and J by 3 bases, with 16 bases between. CDR3 size: 16 residues. The DNA for the CDR3 is TGTGCCAGCAGCCCCCGCGGGGCAGGAGACACCGGGGAGCTGTTTTTT. Translating it yields CASSPRGAGDTGELFF. The full variable domain, rest sourced from reference TRBV7-9 and TRBJ2-2, is DTGVSQNPRHKITKRGQNVTFRCDPISEHNRLYWYRQTLGQGPEFLTYFQNEAQLEKSRLLSDRFSAERPKGSFSTLEIQRTEQGDSAMYLCASSPRGAGDTGELFFGEGSRLTVL.

The rearrangement uses TRBV7-8 and TRBJ1-5; 12 nucleotides agree with TRBD1. J was trimmed by 0 bases and V by 4 bases; bases with no gene match: 10. Germline V CDR1 and CDR2: SGHVS, FQNEAQ. The CDR3 is 19 amino acids. The CDR3, as DNA: TGTGCCAGCAGCTCAGGGACAGGGGGCGCTTGGCCTAGCAATCAGCCCCAGCATTTT. It yields the protein CASSSGTGGAWPSNQPQHF.

The chain employs TRBV5-1 and TRBJ1-2; D unclear. The germline V gene has CDR1 SGHRS and CDR2 YFSETQ. This CDR3 spans 14 amino acids. V lost 3 bases and J lost 4, with 13 bases in between. CDR3 loop: CASSSSGAAYGYTF. CDR3 sequence (DNA): TGCGCCAGCAGCTCGTCAGGTGCCGCCTATGGCTACACCTTC.

The rearrangement links TRBV5-1 to TRBJ1-6; D call uncertain. The CDR3 length is 14 residues. Between the trimmed V and J ends, which lost 0 bases and 8 bases, there was a span of 9 bases. Germline V gene sequence: CDR1 SGHRS, CDR2 YFSETQ. The CDR3 spells CASSLGRRDSPLHF. The CDR3 DNA reads TGCGCCAGCAGCTTGGGACGTCGGGATTCACCCCTCCACTTT.

The gene calls are TRBV2 and TRBJ2-1, with TRBD2 matching over 14 bases. Germline-derived CDR1 and CDR2 are SNHLY and FYNNEI. The CDR3 is 15 amino acids. The J segment lost 6 bases and the V segment lost 7 bases, leaving 5 bases of the junction unmatched. The DNA of the CDR3 is TGTGCCAGCACCCCCGGGACTAGCGGGGGCAATGAGCAGTTCTTC. It is translated as CASTPGTSGGNEQFF.

This clone was seen a single time. The chain carries TRBV11-2 and TRBJ2-7; perhaps TRBD1 as D (6 bases). V was clipped by 4 bases and J by 2 bases, with 18 bases between them. Germline V lookup: CDR1 SGHAT, CDR2 FQNNGV. This CDR3 comprises 16 residues. The CDR3 bases are TGTGCCAGCAGCTCGTTAGGCTTCGGACAGCCCTACGAGCAGTACTTC. It codes for CASSSLGFGQPYEQYF.

This chain uses TRBV9 with TRBJ1-4; TRBD1 agrees at 7 bases. CDR1 and CDR2 (germline): SGDLS, YYNGEE. The CDR3 length is 15 residues. V lost 4 bases, J lost 3 bases, and 6 bases stayed unmatched. In DNA, the CDR3 is TGTGCCAGCAGCCGACAGGGTGATGCTAATGAAAAACTGTTTTTT. Translating gives CASSRQGDANEKLFF.

A single count supports this clone. The V call is TRBV5-6, the J call TRBJ1-2; TRBD1 aligns across 7 bases. V lost 3 bases and J lost 8; bases outside the gene matches: 7. The CDR3 is made up of 13 amino acids. Germline V CDR1 and CDR2: SGHDT, YYEEEE. The CDR3, as DNA: TGTGCCAGCAGCTACAGACAGGGCTACGGCTACACCTTC. Translation: CASSYRQGYGYTF.

The chain recombines TRBV2 with TRBJ2-1, with D possibly being TRBD2 (6 bases). Deletions cut 6 bases from V and 0 bases from J, with 15 bases between. Germline-derived CDR1 and CDR2 are SNHLY and FYNNEI. The CDR3 runs 16 residues. The CDR3 sequence: CASSPRGSGSYNEQFF. CDR3 coding DNA: TGTGCCAGCAGCCCACGAGGTAGCGGCTCCTACAATGAGCAGTTCTTC.

The CDR3 here is CASSLRVGQQETQYF. The CDR3 nucleotides read TGTGCCAGCAGCTTGAGGGTGGGACAGCAAGAGACCCAGTACTTC. This chain joins TRBV5-4 and TRBJ2-5; the match to TRBD1 covers 7 bases. The CDR3 is 15 residues long. The germline V gene encodes CDR1 SGHNT and CDR2 YYREEE (reference sequence). J lost 2 bases, V lost 1 base, and 5 bases had no gene match.

The chain is built from TRBV6-1 and TRBJ1-6, with 9 bases identical to TRBD1. With 3 bases clipped from V and 7 bases from J, the junction kept 4 bases outside the gene matches. CDR1 is MNHNS and CDR2 is SASEGT in the germline V gene. CDR3 length: 15 residues. The CDR3 region is CASSDGGTGNSPLHF. In DNA form, the CDR3 reads TGTGCCAGCAGTGATGGGGGGACAGGGAATTCACCCCTCCACTTT.

V and J are TRBV5-6 and TRBJ1-6; D is unresolved. The germline gives CDR1 SGHDT, CDR2 YYEEEE. The CDR3 consists of 12 residues. V shed 3 bases and J shed 10 bases, with 8 bases lying between them. In DNA, the CDR3 is TGTGCCAGCAGCTCGACATGGTCACCCCTCCACTTT. Its translation: CASSSTWSPLHF.

This rearrangement joins TRBV7-9 to TRBJ2-1; the D gene is possibly TRBD2 (7 bases). Germline V CDR1 and CDR2: SEHNR, FQNEAQ (reference sequence). The ends were cut back, 5 bases at V and 7 bases at J, with 18 bases in the middle. The CDR3 length is 15 residues. The CDR3 nucleotides read TGTGCCAGCAGCGCAAGAGGGGGGGCGCAAAATGAGCAGTTCTTC. The encoded protein is CASSARGGAQNEQFF.

The table lists this clone with a few counts. The CDR3 region has the DNA TGTGCCAGCAGCTATAACAGGGTGAACACTGAAGCTTTCTTT. Translation gives CASSYNRVNTEAFF. This sequence joins TRBV7-9 and TRBJ1-1; a weak D match, TRBD1 (6 bases). The CDR3 totals 14 residues. With 4 bases removed from V and 0 bases from J, the gap between germline ends came to 9 bases. Germline CDR1 SEHNR, CDR2 FQNEAQ (reference sequence).